A single sample gave rise to the 12 T cell receptor beta chains below, sequenced in a study of blood T cell repertoires in COVID-19. Produced via immunoSEQ multiplex PCR; TCRdb's table is partial and in-frame only. The data hold some 230,000 clones, with 80% to 85% observed a single time. Sequencing used peripheral blood. Receptor source: a woman older than 75 with COVID-19, enrolled during active disease.

The genes are TRBV9 and TRBJ2-3, with 7 bases fitting TRBD1. V gave up 4 bases and J gave up 3 bases; unmatched junction bases: 8. CDR1 and CDR2 (germline): SGDLS, YYNGEE. The CDR3 has 15 residues. CDR3 DNA sequence: TGTGCCAGCAGCCCCCGTAGGGGGCTAACAGATACGCAGTATTTT. It codes for CASSPRRGLTDTQYF.

V usage is TRBV7-8 and J usage is TRBJ1-2; possible D gene TRBD1, 5 bases. The CDR3 runs to 15 residues. V lost 7 bases, J lost 4 bases, and 19 bases lay in between. Germline V lookup: CDR1 SGHVS, CDR2 FQNEAQ. The CDR3 nucleotides read TGTGCCAGCACCTTGGTGGGGGGGTACTCCTATGGCTACACCTTC. Amino acids: CASTLVGGYSYGYTF.

This clone has a single count. The V and J genes are TRBV7-9 and TRBJ2-5; TRBD1 is a possible D gene (6 bases). Trimming removed 1 base from V and 3 bases from J, with 15 bases in between. This CDR3 has 16 residues. Germline values: CDR1 SEHNR, CDR2 FQNEAQ (reference sequence). The CDR3 DNA sequence: TGTGCCAGCAGCTTAGGGCCAGGGGTATCGGAAGAGACCCAGTACTTC. This encodes CASSLGPGVSEETQYF.

In this sample, this clone turned up a few times. The CDR3 coding sequence is TGCGCCAGCAGCCAAGAAGGTGGGGGGTGGGCTGAAGCTTTCTTT. Residues: CASSQEGGGWAEAFF. The rearrangement uses TRBV4-1 and TRBJ1-1; TRBD1 might be the D (5 bases). Germline-derived CDR1 and CDR2 are MGHRA and YSYEKL. The CDR3 has 15 amino acids. With 0 bases removed from V and 6 bases from J, the gap between germline ends came to 14 bases.

This chain uses TRBV27 with TRBJ1-2; a possible D gene is TRBD1 (6 bases). Germline V gene sequence: CDR1 MNHEY, CDR2 SMNVEV (reference sequence). CDR3 size: 17 residues. V lost 2 bases, J lost 3 bases, and 19 bases lay in between. CDR3 region: CASSLRVVDSLDYGYTF. DNA of the CDR3: TGTGCCAGCAGTTTACGGGTAGTGGACAGTTTGGACTATGGCTACACCTTC.

The rearrangement uses TRBV7-2 and TRBJ2-7; the D gene is possibly TRBD2 (6 bases). Between the trimmed V and J ends, which lost 2 bases and 6 bases, there was a span of 11 bases. CDR3 length: 13 amino acids. From germline, CDR1 is SGHTA and CDR2 FQGNSA. The CDR3 reads CASSLFGSPEQYF. The CDR3 DNA reads TGTGCCAGCAGCTTATTCGGGAGTCCCGAGCAGTACTTC.

The chain uses TRBV7-3 and TRBJ2-7, with 10 positions matching TRBD1. CDR3 length equals 15 residues. CDR1 is SGHTA, CDR2 FQGTGA, per germline. With V trimmed by 5 bases and J by 5 bases, 9 bases remained unmatched. CDR3 sequence (DNA): TGTGCCAGCAGCCTAGGGACAGGGGTTGATAACGAGCAGTACTTC. Translation: CASSLGTGVDNEQYF. Complete variable domain (other parts from reference TRBV7-3 and TRBJ2-7): GAGVSQTPSNKVTEKGKYVELRCDPISGHTALYWYRQSLGQGPEFLIYFQGTGAADDSGLPNDRFFAVRPEGSVSTLKIQRTERGDSAVYLCASSLGTGVDNEQYFGPGTRLTVT.

The genes are TRBV3-1 (or the pseudogene TRBV3-2) and TRBJ1-3; D is unresolved. The V gene lost 3 bases and the J gene lost 0 bases, with 6 bases spanning the gap. Germline values: CDR1 LGHDT, CDR2 YNNKEL (reference sequence). The CDR3 is 14 amino acids. CDR3 nucleotide sequence: TGTGCCAGCAGCCATCAGGACTCTGGAAACACCATATATTTT. It yields the protein CASSHQDSGNTIYF.

This sequence joins TRBV28 and TRBJ1-5; D remains ambiguous. Trimming removed 7 bases at V and 2 bases at J, with 24 bases between. Germline V gene lookup returns CDR1 MDHEN and CDR2 SYDVKM. The CDR3 length is 18 residues. DNA for the CDR3: TGTGCCAGCACGCCTGGGTCAAGAGGGATTTGGGGCAATCAGCCCCAGCATTTT. This codes for CASTPGSRGIWGNQPQHF. Filled out from reference TRBV28 and TRBJ1-5, the complete variable domain reads DVKVTQSSRYLVKRTGEKVFLECVQDMDHENMFWYRQDPGLGLRLIYFSYDVKMKEKGDIPEGYSVSREKKERFSLILESASTNQTSMYLCASTPGSRGIWGNQPQHFGDGTRLSIL.

This chain joins TRBV5-1 and TRBJ2-5; 14 nucleotides line up with TRBD2. J gave up 9 bases and V 5 bases, and 9 bases lay outside the gene matches. Germline CDR1 reads SGHRS; CDR2 reads YFSETQ. The CDR3 length is 15 residues. The CDR3 DNA sequence: TGCGCCAGCAGTTTGACTAGCGGGGGGGGCGAGTCCCAGTACTTC. Its translation: CASSLTSGGGESQYF.

This chain joins TRBV6-1 and TRBJ1-2; tentatively, D is TRBD1 (5 bases). Trimming left V 3 bases short and J 4 bases short, with 15 bases between. Germline CDR1 is MNHNS and CDR2 is SASEGT. The CDR3 covers 15 residues. The CDR3 region is CASSEGRGRAYGYTF. The CDR3 DNA follows: TGTGCCAGCAGTGAGGGGAGGGGCAGAGCCTATGGCTACACCTTC.

The chain is built from TRBV4-3 and TRBJ2-3; 7 bases align to TRBD2. CDR1 and CDR2 from the germline V gene are LGHNA and YSLEER. V lost 4 bases, J lost 0 bases, and 13 bases stayed unmatched. The CDR3 is 18 residues long. The CDR3 DNA sequence: TGCGCCAGCAGCCCTCAAGTCGGAGCGGGGTATAGCACAGATACGCAGTATTTT. This translates into CASSPQVGAGYSTDTQYF.